This TCR beta chain was captured in a study of blood T cells in healthy people across ages. Background on the study: In model experiments, template switching was able to capture about one barcoded beta molecule for every two T cells that were present.

This clonotype was seen at least ten times. The antigen is undetermined. Findings and caveats of the study: While age rose, TCR beta diversity per million T cells dropped in a roughly linear way. Higher diversity, along with more naive CD4+ cells, distinguished long-lived donors from aged donors.

This CDR3 is 14 amino acids long. V lost 1 base and J 5 bases, leaving 8 bases between the germline ends. Germline CDR1 is KGHSH and CDR2 is LQKENI. Next came a second PCR, run for about 7 to 12 cycles, which used a sample-barcoded 5' primer along with a J-beta primer mix. TCRdb recomputed calls from the 5' RACE reads with MiXCR, one row per CDR3 protein. The profile shows hundreds of thousands of distinct CDR3 sequences, 22% of them singletons. The rearrangement uses TRBV18 and TRBJ2-2; possibly TRBD1 for D (5 bases). Sequencing was performed on blood. The origin of this receptor is a man in his 70s in good health. In DNA, the CDR3 is TGTGCCAGCTCACCACTGAAGGGGACCGGGGAGCTGTTTTTT. Translation gives CASSPLKGTGELFF.